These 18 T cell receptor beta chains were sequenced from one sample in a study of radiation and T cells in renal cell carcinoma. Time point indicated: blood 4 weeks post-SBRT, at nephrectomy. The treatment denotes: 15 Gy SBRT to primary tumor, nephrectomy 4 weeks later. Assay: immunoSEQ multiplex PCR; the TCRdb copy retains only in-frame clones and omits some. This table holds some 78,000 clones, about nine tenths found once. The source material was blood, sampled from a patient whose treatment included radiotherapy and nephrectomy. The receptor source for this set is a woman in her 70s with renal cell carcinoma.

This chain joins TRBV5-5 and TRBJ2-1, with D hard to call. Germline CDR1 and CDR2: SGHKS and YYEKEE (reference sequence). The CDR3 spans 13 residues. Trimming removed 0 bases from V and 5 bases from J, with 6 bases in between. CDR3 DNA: TGTGCCAGCAGCTTGGGACCCAACAATGAGCAGTTCTTC. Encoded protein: CASSLGPNNEQFF.

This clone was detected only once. The CDR3 spells CASSYSGGSDTQYF. The CDR3 DNA reads TGTGCCAGCAGTTACTCGGGGGGGTCAGATACGCAGTATTTT. This sequence joins TRBV6-6 and TRBJ2-3; the match to TRBD2 covers 7 bases. The CDR3 contains 14 residues. Germline CDR1 is MNHNY and CDR2 is SVGAGI (reference sequence). The J segment lost 4 bases and the V segment lost 0 bases, leaving 1 base of the junction unmatched.

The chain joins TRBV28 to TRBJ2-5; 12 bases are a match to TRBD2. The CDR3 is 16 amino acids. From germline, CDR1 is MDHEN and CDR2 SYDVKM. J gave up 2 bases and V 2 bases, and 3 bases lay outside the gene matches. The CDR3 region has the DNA TGTGCCAGCAGTTTACTAGCGGGGGGGCTTCAAGAGACCCAGTACTTC. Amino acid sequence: CASSLLAGGLQETQYF.

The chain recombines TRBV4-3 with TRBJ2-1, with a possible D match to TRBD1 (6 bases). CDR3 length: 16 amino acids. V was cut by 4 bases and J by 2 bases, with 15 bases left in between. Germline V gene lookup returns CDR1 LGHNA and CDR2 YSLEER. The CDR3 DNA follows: TGCGCCAGCAGCCGCGCCCTGGGGGCCCCCTACAATGAGCAGTTCTTC. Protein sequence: CASSRALGAPYNEQFF.

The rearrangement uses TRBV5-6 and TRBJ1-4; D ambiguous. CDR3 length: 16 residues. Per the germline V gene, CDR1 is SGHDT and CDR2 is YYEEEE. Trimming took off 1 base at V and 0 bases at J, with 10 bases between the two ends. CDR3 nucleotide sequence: TGTGCCAGCAGCTTGTATTCCAGTTCAACTAATGAAAAACTGTTTTTT. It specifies CASSLYSSSTNEKLFF. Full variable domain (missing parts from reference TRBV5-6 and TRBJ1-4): DAGVTQSPTHLIKTRGQQVTLRCSPKSGHDTVSWYQQALGQGPQFIFQYYEEEERQRGNFPDRFSGHQFPNYSSELNVNALLLGDSALYLCASSLYSSSTNEKLFFGSGTQLSVL.

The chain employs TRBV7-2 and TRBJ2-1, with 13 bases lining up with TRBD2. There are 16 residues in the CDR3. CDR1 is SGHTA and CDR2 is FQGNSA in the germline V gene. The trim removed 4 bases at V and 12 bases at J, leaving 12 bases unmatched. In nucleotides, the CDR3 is TGTGCCAGCAGCTCTACTTCCGGGACTAGCGGGGTTTTGCAGTTCTTC. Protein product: CASSSTSGTSGVLQFF.

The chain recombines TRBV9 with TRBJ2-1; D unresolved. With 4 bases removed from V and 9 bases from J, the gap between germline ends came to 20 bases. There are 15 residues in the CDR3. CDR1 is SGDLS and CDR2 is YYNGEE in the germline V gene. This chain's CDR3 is CASSPQTDRHGEQFF. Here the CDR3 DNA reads TGTGCCAGCAGCCCCCAGACCGATAGACATGGTGAGCAGTTCTTC.

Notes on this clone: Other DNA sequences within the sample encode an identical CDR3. The CDR3 is CASRGQSSYNEQFF. The CDR3 bases are TGTGCCAGTAGAGGGCAGAGCTCCTACAATGAGCAGTTCTTC. This sequence joins TRBV19 and TRBJ2-1; no clear D gene. CDR1 is LNHDA and CDR2 is SQIVND in the germline V gene (reference sequence). This CDR3 spans 14 amino acids. Trimming removed 6 bases from V and 0 bases from J, with 9 bases in between.

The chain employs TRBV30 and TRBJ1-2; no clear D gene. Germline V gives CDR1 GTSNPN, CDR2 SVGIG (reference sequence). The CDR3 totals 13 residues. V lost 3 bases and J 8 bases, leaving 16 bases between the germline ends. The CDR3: CAWRGVESGGYTF. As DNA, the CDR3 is TGTGCCTGGAGGGGAGTTGAATCAGGCGGCTACACCTTC.

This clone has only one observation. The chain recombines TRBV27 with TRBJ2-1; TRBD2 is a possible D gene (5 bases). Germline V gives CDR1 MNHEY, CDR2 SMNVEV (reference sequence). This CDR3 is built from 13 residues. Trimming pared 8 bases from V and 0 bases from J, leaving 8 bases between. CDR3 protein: CASAGISYNEQFF. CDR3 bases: TGTGCCAGCGCGGGTATCTCCTACAATGAGCAGTTCTTC.

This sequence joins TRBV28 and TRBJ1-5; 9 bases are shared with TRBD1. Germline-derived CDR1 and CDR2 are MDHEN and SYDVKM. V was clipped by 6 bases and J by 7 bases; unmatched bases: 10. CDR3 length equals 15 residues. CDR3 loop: CASSQRQGVEQPQHF. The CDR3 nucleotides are TGTGCCAGCAGCCAACGACAGGGGGTTGAACAGCCCCAGCATTTT.

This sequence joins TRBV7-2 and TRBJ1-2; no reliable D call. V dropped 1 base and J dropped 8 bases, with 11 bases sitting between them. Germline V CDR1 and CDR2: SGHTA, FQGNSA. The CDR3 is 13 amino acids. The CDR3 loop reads CASSLEIQTGYTF. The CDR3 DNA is TGTGCCAGCAGCTTAGAGATTCAGACCGGCTACACCTTC.

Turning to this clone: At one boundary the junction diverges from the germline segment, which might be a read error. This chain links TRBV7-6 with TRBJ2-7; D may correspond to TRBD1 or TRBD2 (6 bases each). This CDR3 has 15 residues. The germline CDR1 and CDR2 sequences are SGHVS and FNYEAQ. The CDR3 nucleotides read TGTGTCAGCAGCTTATTTCCGGGGGCAGACTCCGAGCAGTACTTC. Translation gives CVSSLFPGADSEQYF.

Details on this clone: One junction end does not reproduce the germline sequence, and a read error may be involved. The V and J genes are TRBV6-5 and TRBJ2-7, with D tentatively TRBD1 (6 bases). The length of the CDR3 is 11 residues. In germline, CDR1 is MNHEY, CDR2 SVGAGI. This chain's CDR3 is CASSDRLRENF. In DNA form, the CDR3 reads TGTGCCAGCAGCGACAGGCTGAGGGAGAACTTC.

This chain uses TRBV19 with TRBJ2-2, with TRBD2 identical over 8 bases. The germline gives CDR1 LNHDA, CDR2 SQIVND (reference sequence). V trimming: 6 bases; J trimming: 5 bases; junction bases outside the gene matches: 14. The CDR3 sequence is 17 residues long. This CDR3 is CASRRRTSGLDTGELFF. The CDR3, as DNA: TGTGCCAGTAGGCGGCGAACTAGCGGTTTAGATACCGGGGAGCTGTTTTTT. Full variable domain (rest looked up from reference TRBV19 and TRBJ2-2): DGGITQSPKYLFRKEGQNVTLSCEQNLNHDAMYWYRQDPGQGLRLIYYSQIVNDFQKGDIAEGYSVSREKKESFPLTVTSAQKNPTAFYLCASRRRTSGLDTGELFFGEGSRLTVL.

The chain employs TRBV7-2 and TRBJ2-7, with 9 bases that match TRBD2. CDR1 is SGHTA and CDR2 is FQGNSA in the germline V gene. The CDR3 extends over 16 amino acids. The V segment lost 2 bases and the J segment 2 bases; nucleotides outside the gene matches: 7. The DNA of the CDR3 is TGTGCCAGCAGCTTACGGCTAGCGGGGTCCGCCTACGAGCAGTACTTC. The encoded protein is CASSLRLAGSAYEQYF.

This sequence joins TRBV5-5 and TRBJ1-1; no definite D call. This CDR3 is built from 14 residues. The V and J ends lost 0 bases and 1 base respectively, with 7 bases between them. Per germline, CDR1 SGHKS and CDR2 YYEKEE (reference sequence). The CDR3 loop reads CASSLVQKNTEAFF. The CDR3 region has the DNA TGTGCCAGCAGCTTGGTACAGAAGAACACTGAAGCTTTCTTT.

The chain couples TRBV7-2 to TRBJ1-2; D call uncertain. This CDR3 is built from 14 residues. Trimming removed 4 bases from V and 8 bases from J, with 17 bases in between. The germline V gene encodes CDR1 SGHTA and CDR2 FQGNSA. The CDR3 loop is CASSSSSRERGYTF. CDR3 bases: TGTGCCAGCAGCTCGAGCTCCCGGGAAAGGGGCTACACCTTC.